The rows below give T cell receptor beta chains drawn from one sample of a study of CD8 T cells in Susac syndrome. TCRdb passed the immunoSEQ multiplex PCR reads through MiXCR, listing each CDR3 protein once. Of about 250,000 distinct CDR3 sequences in the sample, just under 95% were seen once. Sequenced sample: CD4+ T cells from PBMCs. All receptors derive from a human donor with multiple sclerosis. Each CDR3 is given with its conserved first and last residue. The D gene is left open where the match is weak. Clone size is stated in some rows and not others, as once, few, many or a class when expanded.

TRBV30	TRBJ1-1	.	.	CAWSSGPMNTEAFF	TGTGCCTGGAGTTCCGGTCCTATGAACACTGAAGCTTTCTTT
TRBV2	TRBJ1-1	.	.	CASNGRKPTTNTEAFF	TGTGCCAGCAATGGACGGAAACCTACCACGAACACTGAAGCTTTCTTT
TRBV12-3/TRBV12-4	TRBJ1-1	.	.	CASSPNLISGEVAFF	TGTGCCAGCAGTCCGAATCTTATATCAGGGGAAGTAGCTTTCTTT
TRBV20-1	TRBJ1-5	.	.	CSARGRVGGNQPQHF	TGCAGTGCTAGAGGGAGGGTAGGGGGCAATCAGCCCCAGCATTTT
TRBV30	TRBJ1-1	TRBD1	.	CAWSSTGGTEAFF	TGTGCCTGGAGCTCCACAGGGGGCACTGAAGCTTTCTTT
TRBV30	TRBJ1-2	.	.	CAWSAGEPGYTF	TGTGCCTGGAGTGCGGGTGAGCCGGGCTACACCTTC
TRBV6-5	TRBJ1-5	.	few	CASSFGGREHVSNQPQHF	TGTGCCAGCAGTTTCGGGGGCAGGGAGCATGTAAGCAATCAGCCCCAGCATTTT
TRBV7-9	TRBJ2-7	.	.	CASSLDGGQGEQYF	TGTGCCAGCAGCTTGGATGGGGGCCAGGGAGAGCAGTACTTC
TRBV6-5	TRBJ2-1	TRBD2	.	CASKGLAGDNEQFF	TGTGCCAGCAAAGGGCTAGCGGGCGACAATGAGCAGTTCTTC
TRBV3-1	TRBJ2-5	TRBD2	.	CASSQAASFGAGMYQETQYF	TGTGCCAGCAGCCAAGCGGCGTCTTTCGGAGCGGGGATGTACCAAGAGACCCAGTACTTC
TRBV2	TRBJ2-5	.	.	CASNLGGVTETQYF	TGTGCCAGCAACCTGGGCGGGGTGACGGAGACCCAGTACTTC
TRBV5-1	TRBJ2-6	.	.	CASSLAGDPGANVLTF	TGCGCCAGCAGCTTGGCGGGGGACCCTGGGGCCAACGTCCTGACTTTC
TRBV10-2	TRBJ1-1	.	.	CASSDPLTEAFF	TGCGCCAGCAGTGATCCGCTCACTGAAGCTTTCTTT
TRBV29-1	TRBJ1-1	TRBD1	.	CSVQRDRGPEAFF	TGCAGCGTTCAACGGGACAGGGGACCTGAAGCTTTCTTT
TRBV7-3	TRBJ2-7	TRBD2	.	CASSQGALAGYEQYF	TGTGCCAGCAGCCAAGGAGCGCTAGCGGGGTACGAGCAGTACTTC
TRBV15	TRBJ2-1	TRBD2	.	CATSSPSGGAEQFF	TGTGCCACCAGCAGCCCTAGCGGGGGCGCTGAGCAGTTCTTC
TRBV3-1	TRBJ1-2	.	.	CASSQGSNLYGYTF	TGTGCCAGCAGCCAGGGGTCCAACCTCTATGGCTACACCTTC
TRBV7-9	TRBJ1-1	.	.	CASSLASVGSEAFF	TGTGCCAGCAGCTTAGCGTCGGTTGGGAGTGAAGCTTTCTTT
TRBV6-6	TRBJ2-5	TRBD2	.	CASSYRRGTYQETQYF	TGTGCCAGCAGTTACAGGCGGGGGACGTACCAAGAGACCCAGTACTTC
TRBV19	TRBJ1-5	TRBD1	.	CASSTTGGPNQPQHF	TGTGCCAGTAGTACGACAGGGGGCCCCAATCAGCCCCAGCATTTT
TRBV30	TRBJ2-1	.	once	CAWTKGTPRNEQFF	TGTGCCTGGACAAAGGGAACTCCCAGAAATGAGCAGTTCTTC
TRBV19	TRBJ1-2	.	.	CASSHPGNYGYTF	TGTGCCAGTAGCCATCCCGGGAACTATGGCTACACCTTC
TRBV4-1	TRBJ1-4	TRBD1	once	CASSQDGRGVEKLFF	TGCGCCAGCAGCCAAGACGGCAGGGGGGTCGAAAAACTGTTTTTT
TRBV5-6	TRBJ1-6	.	.	CASSLVIRTYNSPLHF	TGTGCCAGCAGCTTGGTTATCAGGACCTATAATTCACCCCTCCACTTT
TRBV7-2	TRBJ2-5	.	.	CASSLGGLLQETQYF	TGTGCCAGCAGCTTAGGAGGACTGTTACAAGAGACCCAGTACTTC
TRBV4-1	TRBJ2-1	.	.	CASSQLDLLEYGEQFF	TGCGCCAGCAGCCAACTAGATCTTTTGGAATATGGTGAGCAGTTCTTC
TRBV10-1	TRBJ2-4	TRBD1	.	CASSGEGAGNIQYF	TGCGCCAGCAGTGGTGAGGGGGCAGGGAACATTCAGTACTTC
TRBV5-4	TRBJ2-3	.	once	CASSTGPQASTDTQYF	TGTGCCAGCAGCACGGGACCCCAAGCGAGCACAGATACGCAGTATTTT